This T cell receptor (beta chain) was sequenced for a study of blood T cell repertoires in COVID-19. This CDR3 region has 14 residues. Trimming took off 2 bases at V and 7 bases at J, with 12 bases between the two ends. Looked up from germline, CDR1 is MNHNY and CDR2 is SVGAGI (reference sequence). The method was immunoSEQ multiplex PCR; TCRdb's version includes in-frame clones alone and lacks a portion of them. The sample includes 250,000 or so clones, 86% seen only once; the top ten take approximately 2.1%. The chain recombines TRBV6-6 with TRBJ1-5; D not certain. The sequenced sample was PBMCs or T cells enriched from blood (not recorded which). The TCR originated in a woman aged 50 to 60 who had recovered from COVID-19. The CDR3 DNA sequence: TGTGCCAGCAGTTACGGCGGGCCACGGCAGCCCCAGCATTTT. It is translated as CASSYGGPRQPQHF.